The rows below give T cell receptor beta chains drawn from one sample of a study of CD8+CD57+ T cells in acquired aplastic anemia. TCRdb recomputed calls from the reads with MiXCR, one row per CDR3 protein. Of hundreds of thousands of distinct CDR3 sequences in the sample, 65% to 80% are singletons; the top ten hold approximately 3.8%. The material sequenced was sorted CD4+, CD8+, or CD8+CD57+ T cells (not recorded which) from PBMCs. The receptors were sampled from a human donor in good health, serving as a control. Both conserved end residues are part of each CDR3. D genes are given only for firm matches. Part of the rows lack a size; the others show once, few, many or a class for expanded clones.

d_call	clone_size	v_call	j_call	cdr3_length	cdr3_nt	cdr3_aa
.	few	TRBV6-5	TRBJ1-5	14	TGTGCCAGCAGAGTCAGGCCACAAGATCAGCCCCAGCATTTT	CASRVRPQDQPQHF
.	.	TRBV15	TRBJ1-6	15	TGTGCCACCAGCAGGGCACGGAGCCATAATTCACAGCACCACTTT	CATSRARSHNSQHHF
.	.	TRBV7-2	TRBJ1-2	14	TGTGCCAGCAGCTTAAGGAAAGGACCCTATGGCTACACCTTC	CASSLRKGPYGYTF
TRBD1	.	TRBV12-3/TRBV12-4	TRBJ1-2	14	TGTGCCATCCGACACCGACAGGGTCAAGATGGCTACACCTTC	CAIRHRQGQDGYTF
.	.	TRBV20-1	TRBJ2-7	13	TGCAGTGCTAGTCTGAGGAGCTCCGGCGAGCAGTACTTC	CSASLRSSGEQYF
.	few	TRBV7-2	TRBJ2-3	13	TGTGCCAGCAGCTTAGAGCCCTCAGATACGCAGTATTTT	CASSLEPSDTQYF
.	many	TRBV19	TRBJ1-3	14	TGTGCCAGTGGTGACACCACGACTGGAAACACCATATATTTT	CASGDTTTGNTIYF
.	few	TRBV6-1	TRBJ1-3	12	TGTGCCAGCCGGGGGCCAGGAAACACCATATATTTT	CASRGPGNTIYF
.	once	TRBV7-9	TRBJ2-5	13	TGTGCCAGCAGCAAGGGGAATCAGGGGAACCAGTACTTC	CASSKGNQGNQYF
.	many	TRBV5-1	TRBJ1-2	14	TGCGCCAGCAGCACGACGACAGGAAACTATGGCTACACCTTC	CASSTTTGNYGYTF
.	.	TRBV5-1	TRBJ1-6	14	TGTGCCAGCAGCGTCCGGGCCACCAATTCACCCCTCCACTTT	CASSVRATNSPLHF
.	.	TRBV5-1	TRBJ1-2	12	TGCGCCAGCACGCCCGATAACTATGGCTACACCTTC	CASTPDNYGYTF
TRBD2	many	TRBV19	TRBJ2-5	14	TGTGCCAGTAGTCGAGCGGGGGGGTGGGAGACCCAGTACTTC	CASSRAGGWETQYF
TRBD1	many	TRBV2	TRBJ1-3	14	TGTGCCAGCAGTGTGGACAGGGCTGGAAACACCATATATTTT	CASSVDRAGNTIYF
.	.	TRBV7-4	TRBJ1-5	15	TGTGCCAGCAGCTTGGCTGGCGGTCGGCCGCGGGCCCCGCATTTT	CASSLAGGRPRAPHF
.	.	TRBV15	TRBJ2-1	18	TGTGCCACCAGCATTGATGGACGGGGCATCAGAATCGGCAATGAGCAGTTCTTC	CATSIDGRGIRIGNEQFF
.	many	TRBV6-1	TRBJ1-2	14	TGTGCCAGCATTTTACCGGGACCCGCACATGGCTACACCTTC	CASILPGPAHGYTF
.	many	TRBV25-1	TRBJ2-7	15	TGTGCCAGCAGTCGACTGGACAGGGAGGGTAACGAGCAGTACTTC	CASSRLDREGNEQYF
TRBD1	few	TRBV19	TRBJ1-2	13	TGTGCCAGCAGTTGGACAGGGGATCATGGCTACACCTTC	CASSWTGDHGYTF
TRBD1	.	TRBV5-6	TRBJ2-7	16	TGTGCCAGCAGCCCGTCGGACAGGGGGAGATTGTACGAGCAGTACTTC	CASSPSDRGRLYEQYF
.	.	TRBV2	TRBJ1-2	13	TGTGCCAGCCACCCCGACAGGTTGTATGGCTACACCTTC	CASHPDRLYGYTF
.	many	TRBV20-1	TRBJ2-3	14	TGCAGTGCCCCCCCCCCAGGGGCGAGTTCCACGCAGTATTTT	CSAPPPGASSTQYF
.	many	TRBV3-1	TRBJ1-5	15	TGTGCCAGCAGCCAGGGGGGGGACAGCAATCAGCCCCAGCATTTT	CASSQGGDSNQPQHF
.	many	TRBV29-1	TRBJ1-6	12	TGCAGCCGGTCGGGGCTCGGTTCACCCCTCCACTTT	CSRSGLGSPLHF
.	.	TRBV30	TRBJ1-3	14	TGTGCCTGGAGTAAAACGAGTCGGGGAAACACCATATGTTTT	CAWSKTSRGNTICF
.	.	TRBV5-1	TRBJ1-1	13	TGCGCCAGCAGCTTGGACGGGCCCACTGAAGCTTTCTTT	CASSLDGPTEAFF
TRBD1	.	TRBV7-9	TRBJ1-4	14	TGTGCCGCATGGTCGGGACAGGGTAATGAAAAACTGTTTTTT	CAAWSGQGNEKLFF
TRBD2	few	TRBV3-1	TRBJ2-2	16	TGTGCCAGCAGCCAATGGGGCGGGGGGACCTCCGGGGAGCTGTTTTTT	CASSQWGGGTSGELFF
.	.	TRBV7-3	TRBJ2-2	15	TGTGCCAGCAGCATAGCGCGGGACCAAGAGACGCAGTACTTTTTT	CASSIARDQETQYFF
TRBD1	.	TRBV7-9	TRBJ2-7	15	TGTGCCAGCAGCCGAACAGGGGATGGAGCCAAAGAGTTTTACTTC	CASSRTGDGAKEFYF
.	.	TRBV12-3/TRBV12-4	TRBJ2-2	14	TGTGCCAACATCGGCAGCCTAAACACCGGGGAGCTGTTTTTT	CANIGSLNTGELFF
.	.	TRBV10-3	TRBJ1-2	16	TGTGCCATCAGTGCCACGAATGGGGGGCAGGCCTATGGCTACACCTTC	CAISATNGGQAYGYTF
.	many	TRBV7-8	TRBJ1-3	17	TGTGCCAGCCAACCCCGCAGCCGAGGCTTCTCTGGAAACACCATATATTTT	CASQPRSRGFSGNTIYF
TRBD2	.	TRBV5-4	TRBJ2-3	17	TGTGTCAGCATTGGGACTAGCGGGGGAATTGCGGCAGATACGCAGTATTTT	CVSIGTSGGIAADTQYF
.	.	TRBV15	TRBJ1-5	16	TGTGCCAGCAGCTCGATAGGACCGAATGGCAATCAGCCCCAGCATTTT	CASSSIGPNGNQPQHF
TRBD1	.	TRBV10-3	TRBJ2-7	14	TGCGCCACTACAAGAGGCGACAGGGCCTACGAGCAGTACTTC	CATTRGDRAYEQYF
.	.	TRBV9	TRBJ1-6	16	.	CASSEASGEAFFALHF
TRBD2	.	TRBV7-9	TRBJ2-5	17	TGTGCCAGCAGCCTTAGTTGGGGCGGGAGTCCGGCAGAGACCCAGTACTTC	CASSLSWGGSPAETQYF
.	.	TRBV7-8	TRBJ2-7	11	TGTGCCGGCAGCTCCCGCTACGAGCAATACTTC	CAGSSRYEQYF
TRBD1	.	TRBV13	TRBJ1-2	18	TGTGCCAGCAGCCTGGGGACAGTACCCTTTTTATCGAACTATGGCTACACCTTC	CASSLGTVPFLSNYGYTF
.	.	TRBV7-8	TRBJ1-1	16	TGTGCCAGCAGCTTTTCTCAAGAAGATCGGAAGGGCGTAGCTTTCTTT	CASSFSQEDRKGVAFF
.	.	TRBV7-8	TRBJ1-6	15	TGCGCCAGCAGCCAAGTTGACTGCGAAAATTCACCCCTCCACTTT	CASSQVDCENSPLHF
.	.	TRBV4-3	TRBJ1-3	13	TGCGCCAGCAGCAGAGACGACCAGGACACCATATATTTT	CASSRDDQDTIYF